This T cell receptor beta chain is from a study of blood T cell repertoires in COVID-19. Study information: Sites across the United States, Italy and Spain contributed samples from acute and convalescent COVID-19.

Participant age was roughly 18 to 100 years, and participants resided in approximately 24 US areas. Participant reports of clinical history set cohort assignment. Authors' processing steps: It was from reference gene primer amplification that nucleated cell counts were estimated. Generated by immunoSEQ multiplex PCR, the TCRdb table keeps only in-frame clones and is missing some. The V and J calls and clone size are taken from that table; D and trimming were inferred from the DNA. The table records 200,000 to 250,000 clones, 80% to 90% of them present only once. The germline gives CDR1 MNHEY, CDR2 SVGAGI. CDR3 length: 15 amino acids. Germline trimming cut 6 bases from V and 0 bases from J; bases unmatched to any gene: 4.

Input material: PBMCs or T cells enriched from blood (not recorded which). This sequence originates from a man aged 35 to 55 who had recovered from COVID-19. The chain couples TRBV6-5 to TRBJ1-2, with 10 bases that match TRBD1. The CDR3 nucleotides read TGTGCCAGCAGAGGACAGGGGGGGGCTAACTATGGCTACACCTTC. Its protein is CASRGQGGANYGYTF.